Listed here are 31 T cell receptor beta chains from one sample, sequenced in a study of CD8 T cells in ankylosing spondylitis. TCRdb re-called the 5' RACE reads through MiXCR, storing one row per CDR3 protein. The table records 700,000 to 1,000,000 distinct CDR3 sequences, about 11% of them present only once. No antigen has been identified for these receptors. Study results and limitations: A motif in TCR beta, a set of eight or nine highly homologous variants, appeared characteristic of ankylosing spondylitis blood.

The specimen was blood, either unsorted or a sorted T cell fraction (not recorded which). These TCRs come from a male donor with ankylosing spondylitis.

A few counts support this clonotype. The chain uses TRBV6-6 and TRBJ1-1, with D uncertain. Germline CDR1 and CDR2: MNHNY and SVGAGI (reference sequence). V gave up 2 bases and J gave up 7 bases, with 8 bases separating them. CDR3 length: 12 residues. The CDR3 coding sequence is TGTGCCAGCAGTTACCGACCCGTTGAAGCTTTCTTT. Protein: CASSYRPVEAFF.

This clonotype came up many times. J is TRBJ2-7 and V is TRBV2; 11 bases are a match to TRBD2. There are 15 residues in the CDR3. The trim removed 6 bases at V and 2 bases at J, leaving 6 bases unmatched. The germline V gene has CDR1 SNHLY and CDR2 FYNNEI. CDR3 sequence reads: CASRGLTSGTYEQYF. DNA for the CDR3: TGTGCCAGCAGGGGACTGACTAGCGGGACCTACGAGCAGTACTTC.

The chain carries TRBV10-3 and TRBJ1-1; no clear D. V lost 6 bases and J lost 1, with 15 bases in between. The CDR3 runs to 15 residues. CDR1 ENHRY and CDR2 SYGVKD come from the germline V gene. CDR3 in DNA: TGTGCCATCAGCCTCCGGCCGGCCCAGAACACTGAAGCTTTCTTT. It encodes CAISLRPAQNTEAFF.

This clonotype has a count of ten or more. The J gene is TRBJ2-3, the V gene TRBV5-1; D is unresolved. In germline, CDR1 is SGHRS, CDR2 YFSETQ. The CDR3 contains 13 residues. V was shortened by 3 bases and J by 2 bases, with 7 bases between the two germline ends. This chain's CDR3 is CASSSEPTDTQYF. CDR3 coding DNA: TGCGCCAGCAGCTCCGAACCCACAGATACGCAGTATTTT.

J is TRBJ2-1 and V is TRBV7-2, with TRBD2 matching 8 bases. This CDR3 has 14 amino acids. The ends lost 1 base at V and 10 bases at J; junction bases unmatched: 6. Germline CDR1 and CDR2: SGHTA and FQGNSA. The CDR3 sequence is CASSLDGGAGEQFF. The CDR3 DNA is TGTGCCAGCAGCTTAGACGGGGGGGCCGGGGAGCAGTTCTTC.

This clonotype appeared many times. The CDR3: CASSQGARNSPLHF. Written as DNA, the CDR3 is TGTGCCAGCAGCCAGGGGGCTCGTAATTCACCCCTCCACTTT. The chain combines TRBV7-9 with TRBJ1-6; 8 bases align to TRBD1. CDR1 and CDR2 (germline): SEHNR, FQNEAQ (reference sequence). Losses at the gene ends were 5 bases for V and 6 bases for J; bases not matched to a gene: 3. CDR3 length: 14 amino acids. Full variable domain (rest looked up from reference TRBV7-9 and TRBJ1-6): DTGVSQNPRHKITKRGQNVTFRCDPISEHNRLYWYRQTLGQGPEFLTYFQNEAQLEKSRLLSDRFSAERPKGSFSTLEIQRTEQGDSAMYLCASSQGARNSPLHFGNGTRLTVT.

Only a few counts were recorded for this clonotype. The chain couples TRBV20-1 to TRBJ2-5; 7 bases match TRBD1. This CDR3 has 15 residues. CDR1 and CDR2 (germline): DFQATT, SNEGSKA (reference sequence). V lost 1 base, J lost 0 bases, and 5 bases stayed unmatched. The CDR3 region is CSARGQGQHQETQYF. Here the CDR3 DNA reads TGCAGTGCTAGAGGGCAGGGACAGCACCAAGAGACCCAGTACTTC.

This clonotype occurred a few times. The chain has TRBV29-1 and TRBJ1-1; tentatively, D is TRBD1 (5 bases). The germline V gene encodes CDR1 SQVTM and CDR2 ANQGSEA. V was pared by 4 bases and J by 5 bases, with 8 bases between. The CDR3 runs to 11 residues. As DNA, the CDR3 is TGCAGCGTTGCCCCAGGGACTGAAGCTTTCTTT. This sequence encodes CSVAPGTEAFF.

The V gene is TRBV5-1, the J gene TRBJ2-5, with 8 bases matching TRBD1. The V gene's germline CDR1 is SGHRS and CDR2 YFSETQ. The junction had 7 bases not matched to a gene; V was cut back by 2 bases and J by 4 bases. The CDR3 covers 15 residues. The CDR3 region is CASSFMHGTGETQYF. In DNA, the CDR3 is TGCGCCAGCAGCTTTATGCATGGGACAGGAGAGACCCAGTACTTC.

CDR3 in amino acids: CSVPLRDAQETQYF. CDR3 nucleotide sequence: TGCAGCGTGCCCCTCAGGGATGCCCAAGAGACCCAGTACTTC. V gene TRBV29-1 combines with J gene TRBJ2-5; possibly TRBD1 for D (5 bases). V was clipped by 6 bases and J by 1 base, with 15 bases between them. The germline V gene encodes CDR1 SQVTM and CDR2 ANQGSEA. The CDR3 consists of 14 residues.

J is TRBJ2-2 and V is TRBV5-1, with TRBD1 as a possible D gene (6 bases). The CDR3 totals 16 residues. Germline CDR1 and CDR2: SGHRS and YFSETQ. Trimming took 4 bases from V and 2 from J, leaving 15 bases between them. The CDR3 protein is CASSLGQFSNTGELFF. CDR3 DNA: TGCGCCAGCAGCCTAGGACAGTTTTCAAACACCGGGGAGCTGTTTTTT.

The CDR3 DNA reads TGTGCCAGCAGCTTAGGCAGGGGGTTCTACGAGCAGTACTTC. This gives the protein CASSLGRGFYEQYF. The V and J genes are TRBV7-6 and TRBJ2-7, with 7 bases matching TRBD1. The CDR3 contains 14 residues. The V segment lost 1 base and the J segment 3 bases; nucleotides outside the gene matches: 3. Looked up from germline, CDR1 is SGHVS and CDR2 is FNYEAQ.

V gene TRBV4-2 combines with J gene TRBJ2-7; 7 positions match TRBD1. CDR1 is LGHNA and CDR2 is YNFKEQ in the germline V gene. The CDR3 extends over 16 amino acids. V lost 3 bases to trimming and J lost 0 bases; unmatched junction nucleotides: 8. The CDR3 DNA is TGTGCCAGCAGCCATGCTGGGACAGAGAGCTCCTACGAGCAGTACTTC. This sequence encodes CASSHAGTESSYEQYF.

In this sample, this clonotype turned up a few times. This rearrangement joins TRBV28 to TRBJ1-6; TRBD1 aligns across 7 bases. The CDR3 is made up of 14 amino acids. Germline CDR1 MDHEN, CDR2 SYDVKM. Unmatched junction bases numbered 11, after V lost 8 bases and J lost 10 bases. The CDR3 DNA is TGTGCCAGCGGCCGTGGACAGGACCGATCACCCCTCCACTTT. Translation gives CASGRGQDRSPLHF.

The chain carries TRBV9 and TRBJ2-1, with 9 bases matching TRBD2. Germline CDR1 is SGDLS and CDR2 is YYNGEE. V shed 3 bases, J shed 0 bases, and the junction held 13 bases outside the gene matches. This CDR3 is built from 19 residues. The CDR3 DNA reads TGTGCCAGCAGCGCCAGATCCCTGACTAGCGGACTCTCCTACAATGAGCAGTTCTTC. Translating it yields CASSARSLTSGLSYNEQFF.

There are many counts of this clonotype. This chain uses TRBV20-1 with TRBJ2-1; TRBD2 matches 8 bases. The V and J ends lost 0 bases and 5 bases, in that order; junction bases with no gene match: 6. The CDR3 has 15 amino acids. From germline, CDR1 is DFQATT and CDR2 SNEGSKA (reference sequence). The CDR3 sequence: CSARDLRGGDNEQFF. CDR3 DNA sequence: TGCAGTGCTAGAGATCTCCGGGGGGGGGACAATGAGCAGTTCTTC.

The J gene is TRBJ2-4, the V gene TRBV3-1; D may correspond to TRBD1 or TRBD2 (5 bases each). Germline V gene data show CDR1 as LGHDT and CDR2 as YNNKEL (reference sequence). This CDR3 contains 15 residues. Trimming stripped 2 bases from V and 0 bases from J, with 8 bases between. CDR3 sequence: CASSQTGTAKNIQYF. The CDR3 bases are TGTGCCAGCAGCCAAACCGGGACAGCCAAAAACATTCAGTACTTC.

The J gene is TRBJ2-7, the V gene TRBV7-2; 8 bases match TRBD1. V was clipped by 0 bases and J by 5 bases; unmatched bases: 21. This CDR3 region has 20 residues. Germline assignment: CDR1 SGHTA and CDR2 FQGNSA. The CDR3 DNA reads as TGTGCCAGCAGCTTAGCATGGGGTGAGCAGGGGGCTATGCAGTCCCACGAGCAGTACTTC. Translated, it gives CASSLAWGEQGAMQSHEQYF.

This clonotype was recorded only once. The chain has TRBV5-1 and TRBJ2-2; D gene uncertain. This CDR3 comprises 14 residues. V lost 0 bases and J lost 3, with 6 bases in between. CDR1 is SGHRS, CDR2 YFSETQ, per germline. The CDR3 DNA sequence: TGCGCCAGCAGCTTGGCCGCGGACACCGGGGAGCTGTTTTTT. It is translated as CASSLAADTGELFF.

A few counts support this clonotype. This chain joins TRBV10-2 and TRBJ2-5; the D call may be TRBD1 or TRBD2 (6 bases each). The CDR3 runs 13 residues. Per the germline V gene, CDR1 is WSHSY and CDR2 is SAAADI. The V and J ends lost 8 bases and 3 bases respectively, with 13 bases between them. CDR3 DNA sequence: TGCGCCAGCGGGGGGCTAGCTGAAGAGACCCAGTACTTC. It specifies CASGGLAEETQYF.

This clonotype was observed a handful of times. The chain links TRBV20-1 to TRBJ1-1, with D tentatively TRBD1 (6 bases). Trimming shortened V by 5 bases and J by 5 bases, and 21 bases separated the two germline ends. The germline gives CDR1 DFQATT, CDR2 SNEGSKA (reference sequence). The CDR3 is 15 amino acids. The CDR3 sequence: CSASTYLGGGTEAFF. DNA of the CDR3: TGCAGTGCTTCTACGTACCTGGGGGGCGGAACTGAAGCTTTCTTT.

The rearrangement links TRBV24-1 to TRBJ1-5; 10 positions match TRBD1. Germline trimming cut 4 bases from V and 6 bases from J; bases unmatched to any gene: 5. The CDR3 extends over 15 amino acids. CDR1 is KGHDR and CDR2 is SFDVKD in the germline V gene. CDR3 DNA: TGTGCCACCAGTGAGTCGACAGGGGGCAGTCAGCCCCAGCATTTT. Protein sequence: CATSESTGGSQPQHF.

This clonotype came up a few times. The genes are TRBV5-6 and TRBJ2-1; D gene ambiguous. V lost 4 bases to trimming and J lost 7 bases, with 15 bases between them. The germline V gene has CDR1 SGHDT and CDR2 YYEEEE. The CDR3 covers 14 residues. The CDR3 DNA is TGTGCCAGCAGCCCGGCTTTACCAACTAATGAGCAGTTCTTC. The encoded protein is CASSPALPTNEQFF.

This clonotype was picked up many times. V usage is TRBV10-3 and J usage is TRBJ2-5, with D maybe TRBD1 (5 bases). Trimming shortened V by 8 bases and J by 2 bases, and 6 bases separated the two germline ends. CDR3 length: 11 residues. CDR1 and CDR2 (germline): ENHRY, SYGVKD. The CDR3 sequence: CAIGAQETQYF. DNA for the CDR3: TGTGCCATCGGGGCACAAGAGACCCAGTACTTC.

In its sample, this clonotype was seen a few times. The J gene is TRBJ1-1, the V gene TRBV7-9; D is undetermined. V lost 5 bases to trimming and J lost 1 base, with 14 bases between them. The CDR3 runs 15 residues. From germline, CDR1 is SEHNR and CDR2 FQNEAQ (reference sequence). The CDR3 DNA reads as TGTGCCAGCAGCCAGGTCGAGGCCGGGAACACTGAAGCTTTCTTT. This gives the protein CASSQVEAGNTEAFF.

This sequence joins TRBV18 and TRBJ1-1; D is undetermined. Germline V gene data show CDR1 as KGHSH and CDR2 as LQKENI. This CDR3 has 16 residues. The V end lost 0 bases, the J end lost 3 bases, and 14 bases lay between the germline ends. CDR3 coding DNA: TGTGCCAGCTCACCACCAGGCTCCCTTCGGGACACTGAAGCTTTCTTT. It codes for CASSPPGSLRDTEAFF.

CDR3 in amino acids: CASTTGTGTYEQYF. In DNA form, the CDR3 reads TGTGCCAGTACTACCGGGACTGGAACCTACGAGCAGTACTTC. This chain joins TRBV19 and TRBJ2-7; tentatively, D is TRBD2 (6 bases). Trimming cost V 7 bases and J 2 bases, with 15 bases left between them. Germline V gives CDR1 LNHDA, CDR2 SQIVND (reference sequence). The length of the CDR3 is 14 residues.

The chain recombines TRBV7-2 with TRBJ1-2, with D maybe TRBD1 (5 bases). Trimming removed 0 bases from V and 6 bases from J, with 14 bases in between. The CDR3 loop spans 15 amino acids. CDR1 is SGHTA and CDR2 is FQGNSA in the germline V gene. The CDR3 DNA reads TGTGCCAGCAGCTTAGCGGTCAGGGAATACCATGGCTACACCTTC. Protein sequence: CASSLAVREYHGYTF.

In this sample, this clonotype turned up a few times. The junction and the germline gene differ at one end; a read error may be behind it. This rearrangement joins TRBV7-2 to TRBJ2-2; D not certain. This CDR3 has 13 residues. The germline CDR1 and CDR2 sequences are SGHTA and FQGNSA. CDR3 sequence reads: CASSLVQAGELFF. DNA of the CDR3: TGTGCCAGCAGTTTAGTCCAGGCCGGGGAGCTGTTTTTT.

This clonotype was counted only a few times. The CDR3 bases are TGTGCCAGCAGCCAAACTTACCGGGACAGGGAAAAAGGCTCCTACAATGAGCAGTTCTTC. Its translation is CASSQTYRDREKGSYNEQFF. The chain links TRBV14 to TRBJ2-1; the match to TRBD1 covers 9 bases. Germline CDR1 and CDR2: SGHDN and FVKESK. J gave up 0 bases and V 2 bases, and 14 bases lay outside the gene matches. This CDR3 spans 20 amino acids.

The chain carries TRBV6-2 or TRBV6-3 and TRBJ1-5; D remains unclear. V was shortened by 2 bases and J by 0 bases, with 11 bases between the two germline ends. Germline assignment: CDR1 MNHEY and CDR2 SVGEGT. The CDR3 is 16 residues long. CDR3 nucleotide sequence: TGTGCCAGCAGTTACGGATGGCTGTATAGCAATCAGCCCCAGCATTTT. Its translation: CASSYGWLYSNQPQHF.